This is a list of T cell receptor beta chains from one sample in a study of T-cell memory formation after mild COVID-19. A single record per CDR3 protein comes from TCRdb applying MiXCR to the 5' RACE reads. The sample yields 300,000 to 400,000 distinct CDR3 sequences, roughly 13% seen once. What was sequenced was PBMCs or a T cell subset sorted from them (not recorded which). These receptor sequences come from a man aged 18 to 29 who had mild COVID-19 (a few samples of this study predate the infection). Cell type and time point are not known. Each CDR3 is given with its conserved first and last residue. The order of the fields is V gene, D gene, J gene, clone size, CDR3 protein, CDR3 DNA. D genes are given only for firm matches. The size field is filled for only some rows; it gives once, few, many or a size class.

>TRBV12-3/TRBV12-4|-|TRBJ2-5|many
CASSRIKETQYF
TGTGCCAGCAGCCGTATAAAAGAGACCCAGTACTTC
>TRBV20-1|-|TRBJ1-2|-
CSASSGVANYGYTF
TGCAGTGCTAGTTCCGGGGTAGCTAACTATGGCTACACCTTC
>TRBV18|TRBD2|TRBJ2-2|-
CASSPLAGVITGELFF
TGTGCCAGCTCACCCCTAGCGGGGGTGATCACCGGGGAGCTGTTTTTT
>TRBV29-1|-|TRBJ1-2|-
CSVEDAGNAGYTF
TGCAGCGTTGAGGACGCAGGGAACGCTGGCTACACCTTC
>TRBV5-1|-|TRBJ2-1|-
CASSPGQWSNEQFF
TGCGCCAGCAGCCCCGGGCAGTGGAGCAATGAGCAGTTCTTC
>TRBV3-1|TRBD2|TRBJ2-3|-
CASSPKLTSAGTDTQYF
TGTGCCAGCAGCCCAAAACTAACTAGCGCCGGCACAGATACGCAGTATTTT
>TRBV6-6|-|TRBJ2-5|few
CASTHRAQETQYF
TGTGCCAGCACGCACAGGGCGCAAGAGACCCAGTACTTC
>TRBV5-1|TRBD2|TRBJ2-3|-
CASSLGLNGLAGGTSTDTQYF
TGCGCCAGCAGCTTGGGCCTAAACGGACTAGCGGGGGGTACTAGCACAGATACGCAGTATTTT
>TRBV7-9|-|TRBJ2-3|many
CAWKTSGDTQYF
TGTGCCTGGAAGACTTCAGGGGATACGCAGTATTTT
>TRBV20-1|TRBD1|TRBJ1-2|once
CSARDLRGTGYGYTF
TGCAGTGCTAGAGATCTTAGGGGGACAGGGTATGGCTACACCTTC
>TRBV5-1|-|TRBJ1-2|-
CASSLAIVNGYGYTF
TGCGCCAGCAGCTTGGCCATAGTGAACGGCTATGGCTACACCTTC
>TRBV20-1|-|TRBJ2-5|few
CSARLGDGVAQYF
TGCAGTGCTAGATTGGGGGACGGGGTCGCCCAGTACTTC
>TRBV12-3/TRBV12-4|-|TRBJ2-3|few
CASNQGTTDTQYF
TGTGCCAGCAACCAGGGTACCACAGATACGCAGTATTTT
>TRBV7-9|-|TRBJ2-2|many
CASSSHTGELFF
TGTGCCAGCAGCTCTCACACCGGGGAGCTGTTTTTT
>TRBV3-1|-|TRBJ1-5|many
CASSQQGSNQPQHF
TGTGCCAGCAGCCAACAGGGGAGCAATCAGCCCCAGCATTTT
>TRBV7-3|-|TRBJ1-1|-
CASSYTVGTEAFF
TGTGCCAGCAGCTATACTGTGGGGACTGAAGCTTTCTTT
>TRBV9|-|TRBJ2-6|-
CASSASEGGANVLTF
TGTGCCAGCAGCGCATCCGAAGGGGGGGCCAACGTCCTGACTTTC
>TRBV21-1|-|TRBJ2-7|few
CASSTYERGTGGRNF
TGTGCCAGCAGCACTTACGAGAGGGGGACAGGGGGCCGGAACTTC
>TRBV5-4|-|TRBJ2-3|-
CASSSASGPELDTQYF
TGTGCCAGCAGCTCAGCATCGGGCCCCGAGCTAGATACGCAGTATTTT
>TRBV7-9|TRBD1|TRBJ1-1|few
CASTNPGGGTEAFF
TGTGCCAGCACTAATCCAGGGGGCGGAACTGAAGCTTTCTTT
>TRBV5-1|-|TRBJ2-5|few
CASSWIKSQETQYF
TGCGCCAGCAGCTGGATTAAGTCGCAAGAGACCCAGTACTTC
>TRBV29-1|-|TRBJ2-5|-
CSVEFRGGQSETQYF
TGCAGCGTTGAGTTTAGAGGGGGGCAGTCGGAGACCCAGTACTTC
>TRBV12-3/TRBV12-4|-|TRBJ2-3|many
CASSLTPGARDTQYF
TGTGCCAGCAGTTTAACCCCTGGGGCTAGAGATACGCAGTATTTT
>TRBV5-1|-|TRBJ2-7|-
CASSPRNRVHEQYF
TGCGCCAGCAGCCCAAGAAACAGGGTCCACGAGCAGTACTTC
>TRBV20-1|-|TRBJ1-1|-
CRGVGGARTEAFF
TGCAGAGGGGTGGGAGGGGCGAGGACTGAAGCTTTCTTT
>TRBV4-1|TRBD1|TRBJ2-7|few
CASSRLTGPYEQYF
TGCGCCAGCAGCAGATTGACAGGGCCCTACGAGCAGTACTTC
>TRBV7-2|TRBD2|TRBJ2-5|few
CASSPKATSGRETQYF
TGTGCCAGCAGCCCAAAGGCTACTAGCGGCCGGGAGACCCAGTACTTC
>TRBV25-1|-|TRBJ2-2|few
CASSEYRGGTGELFF
TGTGCCAGCAGTGAATACAGGGGCGGCACCGGGGAGCTGTTTTTT
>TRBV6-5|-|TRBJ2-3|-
CASSIYFGVTDTQYF
TGTGCCAGCAGTATCTACTTCGGGGTGACAGATACGCAGTATTTT
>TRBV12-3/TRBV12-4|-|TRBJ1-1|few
CASRNFLVNTEAFF
TGTGCCAGCAGGAATTTCTTGGTGAACACTGAAGCTTTCTTT
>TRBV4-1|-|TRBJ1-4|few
CASSRPWGGRDEKLFF
TGCGCCAGCAGCCGACCCTGGGGGGGGCGCGACGAAAAACTGTTTTTT
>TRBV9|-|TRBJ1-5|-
CASSVGDGQPQHF
TGTGCCAGCAGCGTAGGGGACGGTCAGCCCCAGCATTTT
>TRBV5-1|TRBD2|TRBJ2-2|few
CASSPSGGAVDTGELFF
TGCGCCAGCAGCCCTAGCGGGGGGGCCGTGGACACCGGGGAGCTGTTTTTT
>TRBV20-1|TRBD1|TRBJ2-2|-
CSAVPGTGITGELFF
TGCAGTGCTGTTCCCGGGACAGGGATCACCGGGGAGCTGTTTTTT
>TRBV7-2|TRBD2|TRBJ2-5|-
CATASGGGWETQYF
TGTGCCACCGCCTCCGGGGGGGGATGGGAGACCCAGTACTTC